This TCR beta chain appears in the sequencing data of a study of T cell repertoires in cytomegalovirus infection. Across the whole study: HLA-C-restricted CMV epitopes, recently identified, and well-studied HLA-B-restricted ones were used by the study. Indications came from public TCR beta signatures; they pointed to CMV infection and to a matching HLA type.

Study results and limitations: The ex vivo response was dominated by HLA-C-restricted CMV-specific TCR beta clonotypes. Summed frequency of shared TCR beta families picked out CMV carriers who also had the relevant HLA.

In this sample, this clonotype turned up a few times. Its cognate antigen is unknown. With 8 bases clipped from V and 0 bases from J, the junction kept 10 bases outside the gene matches. The CDR3 length is 14 residues. Germline V gives CDR1 DFQATT, CDR2 SNEGSKA (reference sequence). A single record per CDR3 protein comes from TCRdb applying MiXCR to the reads. Of about a million distinct CDR3 sequences in the sample, around 31% are singletons; the top ten hold around an eighth. The rearrangement links TRBV20-1 to TRBJ2-7; 7 bases are shared with TRBD1. The clonotype was recovered from a human donor in good health (CMV status not recorded). Some clones in this sample may be carry-over from other donors' samples. The sample was cultured CD8+ T cells from PBMCs, taken from culture after CMV antigen stimulation. The CDR3 loop reads CSCWAGDSSYEQYF. In DNA form, the CDR3 reads TGCAGTTGTTGGGCAGGGGACAGCTCCTACGAGCAGTACTTC.